The 27 T cell receptor beta chains below all came from one sample that was sequenced in a study of T cell responses to AZD1222 COVID-19 vaccine. Using immunoSEQ multiplex PCR, the repertoire was profiled, and TCRdb retains in-frame clones only, with some absent. There are 45,000 to 55,000 clones in the sample; 70% to 85% occur only once, and 20% to 25% lies in the top ten. The source was peripheral blood, collected on day 0 of MenACWY control vaccination. The receptors stem from an adult in good health.

V is TRBV13 and J is TRBJ2-1, with TRBD2 as a possible D gene (5 bases). Germline V gives CDR1 PRHDT, CDR2 FYEKMQ (reference sequence). Trimming shortened V by 5 bases and J by 9 bases, and 11 bases separated the two germline ends. The CDR3 consists of 12 residues. The CDR3 DNA reads as TGTGCCAGCAGCCAAACAGAGGGTGAGCAGTTCTTC. Amino acid sequence: CASSQTEGEQFF. Drawing the rest from reference TRBV13 and TRBJ2-1, the complete variable domain is AAGVIQSPRHLIKEKRETATLKCYPIPRHDTVYWYQQGPGQDPQFLISFYEKMQSDKGSIPDRFSAQQFSDYHSELNMSSLELGDSALYFCASSQTEGEQFFGPGTRLTVL.

This clone showed up just a few times. This sequence joins TRBV9 and TRBJ2-7, with TRBD1 identical over 7 bases. CDR1 SGDLS and CDR2 YYNGEE come from the germline V gene. Losses at the gene ends were 4 bases for V and 3 bases for J; bases not matched to a gene: 10. The length of the CDR3 is 15 residues. CDR3 nucleotide sequence: TGTGCCAGCAGCCTAGAGGGGGACAGCTACTACGAGCAGTACTTC. Its protein product is CASSLEGDSYYEQYF. Together with reference TRBV9 and TRBJ2-7, the CDR3 gives the full variable domain: DSGVTQTPKHLITATGQRVTLRCSPRSGDLSVYWYQQSLDQGLQFLIQYYNGEERAKGNILERFSAQQFPDLHSELNLSSLELGDSALYFCASSLEGDSYYEQYFGPGTRLTVT.

The gene calls are TRBV19 and TRBJ2-6; tentatively, D is TRBD1 (6 bases). CDR3 size: 17 residues. Per germline, CDR1 LNHDA and CDR2 SQIVND (reference sequence). V gave up 7 bases and J gave up 0 bases, with 16 bases separating them. The CDR3 loop reads CASIAQGVASGANVLTF. CDR3 sequence (DNA): TGTGCCAGTATTGCACAGGGTGTCGCCTCTGGGGCCAACGTCCTGACTTTC.

The chain couples TRBV18 to TRBJ2-2; D call uncertain. Germline CDR1 and CDR2: KGHSH and LQKENI. Trimming stripped 0 bases from V and 4 bases from J, with 12 bases between. The CDR3 has 16 residues. The CDR3 DNA is TGTGCCAGCTCACCACCGTCCCCGACGAGCACCGGGGAGCTGTTTTTT. Protein: CASSPPSPTSTGELFF.

The CDR3 DNA reads TGTGCCATCAGTGATGGACAGGGGGACTCACCCCTCCACTTT. Its protein is CAISDGQGDSPLHF. This chain connects TRBV10-3 to TRBJ1-6; 10 bases align to TRBD1. The CDR3 is 14 amino acids. V was clipped by 3 bases and J by 10 bases; unmatched bases: 3. Per the germline V gene, CDR1 is ENHRY and CDR2 is SYGVKD.

The chain links TRBV28 to TRBJ2-3; the D is unclear. The CDR3 consists of 20 residues. V was trimmed by 1 base and J by 3 bases, leaving 26 bases between them. CDR1 and CDR2 (germline): MDHEN, SYDVKM. CDR3 in amino acids: CASSLSRPYVTDRATDTQYF. The CDR3 DNA sequence: TGTGCCAGCAGTTTATCCCGCCCTTATGTTACCGATCGGGCAACAGATACGCAGTATTTT.

This clone was found a few times. This chain links TRBV4-1 with TRBJ1-6; no clear D. This CDR3 region has 16 residues. Germline CDR1 and CDR2: MGHRA and YSYEKL. V shed 0 bases and J shed 6 bases, with 12 bases lying between them. DNA for the CDR3: TGCGCCAGCAGCCAAGATCGGTGGGTAGGTAATTCACCCCTCCACTTT. Encoded protein: CASSQDRWVGNSPLHF.

Many counts were recorded for this clone. The chain combines TRBV5-4 with TRBJ1-2; perhaps TRBD1 as D (5 bases). The ends were cut back, 1 base at V and 8 bases at J, with 12 bases in the middle. Looked up from germline, CDR1 is SGHNT and CDR2 is YYREEE (reference sequence). CDR3 length equals 13 residues. CDR3 in amino acids: CASSLTGTDGYTF. The CDR3, as DNA: TGTGCCAGCAGCTTGACCGGGACTGACGGCTACACCTTC.

This rearrangement joins TRBV5-6 to TRBJ1-2; 9 bases are a match to TRBD1. Germline CDR1 is SGHDT and CDR2 is YYEEEE. CDR3 size: 15 residues. V lost 2 bases, J lost 4 bases, and 6 bases stayed unmatched. The CDR3, as DNA: TGTGCCAGCAGCTTTGGGGACAGGGACTTCTATGGCTACACCTTC. The encoded protein is CASSFGDRDFYGYTF.

The rearrangement uses TRBV25-1 and TRBJ1-3; 7 bases line up with TRBD1. CDR3 size: 18 residues. The junction had 16 bases not matched to a gene; V was cut back by 8 bases and J by 0 bases. Germline V gene lookup returns CDR1 MGHDK and CDR2 SYGVNS. The CDR3 nucleotides read TGTGCCAGCTTCAGAGGGGGCCTTGCCCAAAGCTCTGGAAACACCATATATTTT. Translated: CASFRGGLAQSSGNTIYF. The entire variable domain, with the rest obtained from reference TRBV25-1 and TRBJ1-3, is as follows: EADIYQTPRYLVIGTGKKITLECSQTMGHDKMYWYQQDPGMELHLIHYSYGVNSTEKGDLSSESTVSRIRTEHFPLTLESARPSHTSQYLCASFRGGLAQSSGNTIYFGEGSWLTVV.

In its sample, this clone was seen a few times. The chain employs TRBV3-1 (or the pseudogene TRBV3-2) and TRBJ1-1; D is unclear. Germline-derived CDR1 and CDR2 are LGHDT and YNNKEL (reference sequence). The CDR3 covers 15 residues. Trimming removed 4 bases at V and 6 bases at J, with 18 bases between. CDR3 bases: TGTGCCAGCAGCCCCCTCCGTCCGGGATTCCCTGAAGCTTTCTTT. Translating it yields CASSPLRPGFPEAFF.

V is TRBV7-2 and J is TRBJ1-2; D remains unclear. In germline, CDR1 is SGHTA, CDR2 FQGNSA. This CDR3 comprises 14 residues. The V and J ends lost 3 bases and 0 bases respectively, with 8 bases between them. CDR3 coding DNA: TGTGCCAGCAGCTTTCGCGGAGCTAACTATGGCTACACCTTC. This sequence encodes CASSFRGANYGYTF.

This chain uses TRBV24-1 with TRBJ2-2, with TRBD1 matching over 8 bases. J was trimmed by 3 bases and V by 3 bases; bases with no gene match: 2. From germline, CDR1 is KGHDR and CDR2 SFDVKD. CDR3 size: 15 residues. The CDR3 DNA follows: TGTGCCACCAGTGATCAGACAGGGGACACCGGGGAGCTGTTTTTT. The encoded protein is CATSDQTGDTGELFF.

The rearrangement uses TRBV30 and TRBJ2-1, with a tentative D call TRBD2 (5 bases). The CDR3 extends over 14 amino acids. V lost 4 bases and J lost 5, with 15 bases in between. Germline values: CDR1 GTSNPN, CDR2 SVGIG (reference sequence). The chain's CDR3 is CAWTLTRRDNEQFF. The DNA of the CDR3 is TGTGCCTGGACCCTGACCCGGCGGGACAATGAGCAGTTCTTC.

Points on this clone: The sample has other DNA sequences that encode this CDR3 too. V usage is TRBV9 and J usage is TRBJ2-6, with no clear D. The V gene lost 7 bases and the J gene lost 4 bases, with 15 bases spanning the gap. The CDR3 sequence is 15 residues long. Looked up from germline, CDR1 is SGDLS and CDR2 is YYNGEE. The CDR3 DNA reads as TGTGCCAGCTCCGATGGGCGTCTGGGGGCCAACGTCCTGACTTTC. It is translated as CASSDGRLGANVLTF.

Regarding this clone: A much larger clonotype is one base distant, so this may be a read error. The V and J genes are TRBV3-1 (or the pseudogene TRBV3-2) and TRBJ2-2; the D gene is possibly TRBD2 (7 bases). This CDR3 is built from 15 residues. Germline CDR1 reads LGHDT; CDR2 reads YNNKEL (reference sequence). This CDR3 reads CACSSGAGAGGELFF. CDR3 sequence (DNA): TGTGCCTGCAGCTCCGGGGCGGGGGCGGGCGGGGAGCTGTTTTTT.

The chain uses TRBV5-6 and TRBJ1-2, with D possibly being TRBD1 (5 bases). This CDR3 is 16 amino acids long. V was trimmed by 3 bases and J by 4 bases, leaving 19 bases between them. Germline CDR1 is SGHDT and CDR2 is YYEEEE. This CDR3 reads CASSSRDRALVYGYTF. In DNA, the CDR3 is TGTGCCAGCAGCTCCCGGGACCGCGCATTGGTCTATGGCTACACCTTC.

The V gene is TRBV30, the J gene TRBJ2-2; D perhaps matches TRBD2 (6 bases). Trimming stripped 0 bases from V and 7 bases from J, with 12 bases between. The CDR3 totals 14 residues. The germline CDR1 and CDR2 sequences are GTSNPN and SVGIG (reference sequence). CDR3 DNA sequence: TGTGCCTGGAGTGTACTAGGGGAGGTCGGGGAGCTGTTTTTT. Translating gives CAWSVLGEVGELFF.

The CDR3 DNA reads as TGCGCCAGCAGCAATGCAGGGGGCGCGACTGAGACCCAGTACTTC. Residues: CASSNAGGATETQYF. V gene TRBV5-1 combines with J gene TRBJ2-5; 8 nucleotides agree with TRBD1. V gave up 4 bases and J gave up 5 bases; unmatched junction bases: 10. This CDR3 spans 15 amino acids. Germline V gene lookup returns CDR1 SGHRS and CDR2 YFSETQ. The entire variable domain, with the rest obtained from reference TRBV5-1 and TRBJ2-5, is as follows: KAGVTQTPRYLIKTRGQQVTLSCSPISGHRSVSWYQQTPGQGLQFLFEYFSETQRNKGNFPGRFSGRQFSNSRSEMNVSTLELGDSALYLCASSNAGGATETQYFGPGTRLLVL.

This chain links TRBV29-1 with TRBJ2-7; the match to TRBD1 covers 8 bases. The CDR3 is 13 amino acids. J was trimmed by 0 bases and V by 6 bases; bases with no gene match: 4. Germline V gene data show CDR1 as SQVTM and CDR2 as ANQGSEA. The CDR3 is CSVRTGSSYEQYF. CDR3 DNA: TGCAGCGTCAGGACAGGGAGCTCCTACGAGCAGTACTTC.

V and J are TRBV30 and TRBJ1-5; D call uncertain. The CDR3 length is 13 residues. The V gene's germline CDR1 is GTSNPN and CDR2 SVGIG (reference sequence). Trimming left V 0 bases short and J 5 bases short, with 8 bases between. As DNA, the CDR3 is TGTGCCTGGAGTGTACATCCTGATCAGCCCCAGCATTTT. Amino acids: CAWSVHPDQPQHF.

The chain employs TRBV5-1 and TRBJ2-1; the D gene is possibly TRBD2 (5 bases). The CDR3 has 15 amino acids. CDR1 is SGHRS and CDR2 is YFSETQ in the germline V gene. Trimming shortened V by 0 bases and J by 6 bases, and 13 bases separated the two germline ends. The CDR3 nucleotides are TGCGCCAGCAGCTTGGGCGGGCACACGTCCAATGAGCAGTTCTTC. Its translation is CASSLGGHTSNEQFF.

The V call is TRBV27, the J call TRBJ2-1, with D hard to call. Germline CDR1 and CDR2: MNHEY and SMNVEV (reference sequence). The V gene lost 5 bases and the J gene lost 2 bases, with 4 bases spanning the gap. The length of the CDR3 is 12 residues. The CDR3, as DNA: TGTGCCAGCAGTGACCCCTACAATGAGCAGTTCTTC. This codes for CASSDPYNEQFF.

The rearrangement joins TRBV11-2 to TRBJ1-2; a weak D match, TRBD1 (5 bases). The CDR3 extends over 15 amino acids. Looked up from germline, CDR1 is SGHAT and CDR2 is FQNNGV. V lost 5 bases and J lost 3, with 16 bases in between. CDR3 residues: CASSRSGGIDYGYTF. CDR3 coding DNA: TGTGCCAGCAGCCGCTCTGGGGGGATCGACTATGGCTACACCTTC. The full variable domain, completed using reference TRBV11-2 and TRBJ1-2, is EAGVAQSPRYKIIEKRQSVAFWCNPISGHATLYWYQQILGQGPKLLIQFQNNGVVDDSQLPKDRFSAERLKGVDSTLKIQPAKLEDSAVYLCASSRSGGIDYGYTFGSGTRLTVV.

There are a few counts of this clone. V is TRBV6-5 and J is TRBJ2-1; D is undetermined. V was trimmed by 4 bases and J by 6 bases, leaving 16 bases between them. The CDR3 spans 15 residues. From germline, CDR1 is MNHEY and CDR2 SVGAGI. The CDR3 nucleotides are TGTGCCAGCAGTTCCCGTTCGAAAGCTGCCAATGAGCAGTTCTTC. This codes for CASSSRSKAANEQFF.

V and J are TRBV19 and TRBJ2-7; possibly TRBD1 for D (5 bases). Germline-derived CDR1 and CDR2 are LNHDA and SQIVND (reference sequence). The V and J ends lost 4 bases and 2 bases respectively, with 12 bases between them. The CDR3 runs 14 residues. The CDR3 here is CASSTQVPPYEQYF. CDR3 bases: TGTGCCAGTAGTACACAGGTACCCCCCTACGAGCAGTACTTC.

The chain employs TRBV10-3 and TRBJ1-3; D call uncertain. Deletions cut 3 bases from V and 0 bases from J, with 12 bases between. The CDR3 spans 16 residues. Germline V gene sequence: CDR1 ENHRY, CDR2 SYGVKD. In nucleotides, the CDR3 is TGTGCCATCAGTGACCCGAAACCTAGCTCTGGAAACACCATATATTTT. Translating gives CAISDPKPSSGNTIYF.